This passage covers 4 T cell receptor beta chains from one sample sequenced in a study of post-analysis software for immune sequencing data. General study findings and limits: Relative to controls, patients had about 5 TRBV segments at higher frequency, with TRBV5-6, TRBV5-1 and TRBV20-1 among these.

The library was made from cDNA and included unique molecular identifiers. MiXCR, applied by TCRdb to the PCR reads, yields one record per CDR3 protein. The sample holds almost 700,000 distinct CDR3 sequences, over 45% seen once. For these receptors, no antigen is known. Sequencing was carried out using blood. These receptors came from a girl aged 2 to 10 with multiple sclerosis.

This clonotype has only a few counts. The CDR3 DNA sequence: TGTGCCAGCAGCGTCCTCCCAGGGGGGCAAGAGACCCAGTACTTC. It yields the protein CASSVLPGGQETQYF. The chain carries TRBV9 and TRBJ2-5; D perhaps matches TRBD1 (7 bases). This CDR3 comprises 15 residues. Germline V gene sequence: CDR1 SGDLS, CDR2 YYNGEE. Trimming removed 2 bases from V and 2 bases from J, with 13 bases in between.

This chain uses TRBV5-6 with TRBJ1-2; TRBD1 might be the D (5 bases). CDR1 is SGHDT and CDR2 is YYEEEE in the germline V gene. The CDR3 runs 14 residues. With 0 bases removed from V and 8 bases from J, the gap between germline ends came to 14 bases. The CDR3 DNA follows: TGTGCCAGCAGCTTGGCGGAGGGGTCGGGAGGCTACACCTTC. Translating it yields CASSLAEGSGGYTF.

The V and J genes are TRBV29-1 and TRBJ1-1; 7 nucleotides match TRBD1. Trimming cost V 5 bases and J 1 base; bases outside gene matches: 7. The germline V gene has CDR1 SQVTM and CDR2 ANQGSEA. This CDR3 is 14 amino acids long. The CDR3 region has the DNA TGCAGCGTTCGGACAGGCTTCACGAACACTGAAGCTTTCTTT. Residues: CSVRTGFTNTEAFF.

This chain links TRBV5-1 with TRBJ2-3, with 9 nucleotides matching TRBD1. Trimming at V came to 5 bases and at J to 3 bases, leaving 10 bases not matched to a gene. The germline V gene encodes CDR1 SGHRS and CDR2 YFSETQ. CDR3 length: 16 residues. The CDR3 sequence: CASRRTGDMRTDTQYF. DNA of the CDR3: TGCGCCAGCAGAAGGACAGGGGATATGAGAACAGATACGCAGTATTTT.